The entry that follows covers one T cell receptor beta chain sequence. Its antigen is undetermined. This sample was taken from a study of radiation and T cells in renal cell carcinoma. Study-level background: Nephrectomy followed 15 Gy stereotactic body radiation by 4 weeks.

Time point defined: baseline pretreatment blood. Treatment meaning: 15 Gy SBRT to primary tumor, nephrectomy 4 weeks later. Radiation-treated patients gave blood at baseline, week 2 and week 4. General study points: From baseline, blood top tumor clonotypes peaked at 2 weeks post-radiation.

Assay: immunoSEQ multiplex PCR; the TCRdb copy retains only in-frame clones and omits some. This table holds 95,000 or so clones, approximately 86% found once. V shed 1 base and J shed 0 bases, with 5 bases lying between them. CDR3 length: 14 amino acids. Per germline, CDR1 SGHTA and CDR2 FQGNSA. The chain uses TRBV7-2 and TRBJ2-3, with D unresolved. This clonotype was obtained from a man between 45 and 60 years old with renal cell carcinoma. Here the sequenced sample was blood, taken from a patient whose treatment included radiotherapy and nephrectomy. CDR3 region: CASSLGHSTDTQYF. The DNA of the CDR3 is TGTGCCAGCAGCTTAGGTCATAGCACAGATACGCAGTATTTT.